This T cell receptor beta chain was sequenced for a study of blood T cell repertoires in COVID-19. The CDR3 runs to 16 residues. V trimming: 10 bases; J trimming: 3 bases; junction bases outside the gene matches: 16. Germline V gives CDR1 ENHRY, CDR2 SYGVKD. TCRdb's table, derived via immunoSEQ multiplex PCR, lists solely in-frame clones and lacks some. In the table there are some 310,000 clones, around 87% of which are singletons. Input material: peripheral blood. This sequence joins TRBV10-3 and TRBJ2-3; TRBD1 matches at 7 bases. This clonotype was sampled from a woman aged 40 to 50 with COVID-19, enrolled during active disease. The CDR3 loop reads CASDVGQPRGTDTQYF. The CDR3 DNA reads as TGTGCCAGCGACGTGGGACAGCCACGAGGGACAGATACGCAGTATTTT.